This T cell receptor beta chain was sequenced during a study of glioma-infiltrating T cells (dated by TCRdb to about 2016). In the study overall: Low-grade gliomas were WHO grade II oligodendrogliomas or astrocytomas, and glioblastomas were WHO grade IV tumors sampled at initial rather than recurrent diagnosis. Before surgery, glioma patients were given dexamethasone for six or fewer days. For blood libraries, the target was 4.5- to 10-fold sequencing coverage of 1 million or so peripheral T cells. The study sequenced TCR alpha- and beta-chain repertoires from glioma tissue, from non-neoplastic brain tissue and from matched peripheral blood mononuclear cells. To measure divergence between tissue and blood T-cell populations, each tissue-infiltrating repertoire was compared with the peripheral blood repertoire of the same patient. Three low-grade glioma patients, roughly eight primary glioblastoma patients, and three non-glioma patients who contributed non-neoplastic brain tissue made up the paired cohort. Paper-wide results and their limitations: VJ-independent divergence between tissue and blood was lower than expected in non-neoplastic patients but higher than expected in all gliomas, particularly low-grade gliomas. Patients with low tissue-blood divergence were marked by a signature set of shared blood CDR3 motifs, and that set was depleted in highly divergent patients. Very few CDR3 sequences were found to be shared between tissue and blood, and this scarcity was attributed to high CDR3 diversity and limited sampling. Small numbers underpinned the group comparisons: roughly 8 glioblastoma patients, three low-grade glioma patients and three non-neoplastic patients.

Counted from cysteine to phenylalanine, this CDR3 has 14 amino acids. Only the CDR3 part of the read is kept: 42 bases, read in frame from the first base. Trimming removed 5 bases from V and 1 base from J, leaving 11 bases between the germline ends. CDR1 LNHDA and CDR2 SQIVND are derived from the germline V gene (reference sequence). On this clonotype itself: Its antigen is currently not known. No much larger clone is present one base from it, and per-base qualities are unavailable.

TCR alpha and beta CDR3 regions were amplified with the iRepertoire nested amplicon-rescue multiplex PCR (arm-PCR) platform from RNA. The input for one-step reverse transcription and amplification was roughly 95-450 ng of either tissue mRNA or PBMC total RNA. Following bead purification, Illumina adapters were added by a secondary multiplex PCR, and the libraries were gel-purified between 200 and 400 bp. Demultiplexing relied on internal 6-nucleotide barcodes carried by the libraries. Sequencing of the libraries was done on an Illumina MiSeq using 2x220 or 2x250 nucleotide paired-end reads. The authors' pipeline ran thus. Paired reads were merged with FLASH 1.2.11 and aligned to the GRCh37 human genome with BWA-MEM before extracting TRA and TRB reads. An IMGT-derived reference of cassette sequences and CDR3 motifs, with pseudogenes included, was used for V and J assignment. Three-frame translation of reads was performed, and productive CDR3s were defined as those with a C...FGXG motif and no stop codons. Unique combinations of V-J cassette pair and CDR3 amino acid sequence were defined as clonotypes. Filtering of reads was based on Hamming distance, with the threshold set by the sequence error rate of each sample in mapped regions. TCRdb itself trimmed the public reads at Q25 with fastp, ran MiXCR and retained productive beta chains. One record per CDR3 amino acid sequence lists the most common genes and DNA. TCRdb, not the authors, supplied the V and J calls. The sample data list 300,000 to 450,000 distinct CDR3 sequences, and roughly two fifths of these were observed just once. Around 12% of the sample is held by the ten biggest clonotypes.

Immediately after resection, surgical brain or tumor specimens were cryofrozen in liquid nitrogen, with peripheral blood cells collected concurrently. What was sequenced was glioma tissue, nonneoplastic brain tissue, or PBMCs (not recorded which). The clonotype comes from a human donor with low-grade glioma or glioblastoma, undergoing nonglioma brain surgery, or in good health (not recorded which). This receptor chain uses TRBV19 and TRBJ1-1; TRBD1 is possibly the D segment (5 matching bases). The nucleotide sequence reads TGTGCCAGTAGTCGAGGGACGGGGAACACTGAAGCTTTCTTT. This encodes CASSRGTGNTEAFF.